This is a list of T cell receptor beta chains from one sample in a study of T-cell memory formation after mild COVID-19. MiXCR, applied by TCRdb to the 5' RACE reads, yields one record per CDR3 protein. The sample gives some 260,000 distinct CDR3 sequences, approximately 16% of which show up once; approximately 3.4% is in the top ten. The specimen sequenced was PBMCs or a T cell subset sorted from them (not recorded which). The receptors here all came from a man in his late teens or twenties who had mild COVID-19 (a few samples of this study predate the infection). Cell type and time point are not known. Each CDR3 is given with its conserved first and last residue. The D gene is left open where the match is weak. Clone size is stated in some rows and not others, as once, few, many or a class when expanded.

TRBJ2-5	TRBD1	TRBV5-1	many	TGCGCCAGCAGCTCGGGACAGGGACAAGAGACCCAGTACTTC	CASSSGQGQETQYF
TRBJ1-2	.	TRBV27	.	TGTGCCAGCAGCGCCATCCGGGGGGGGAGATCGGCTAACTATGGCTACACCTTC	CASSAIRGGRSANYGYTF
TRBJ2-2	.	TRBV7-9	many	TGTGCCAGCAGCATGTTCACGGGGGCTAACACCGGGGAGCTGTTTTTT	CASSMFTGANTGELFF
TRBJ2-1	.	TRBV6-1	few	TGTGCCAGCAGTGTGTACTCCAATGAGCAGTTCTTC	CASSVYSNEQFF
TRBJ2-1	TRBD2	TRBV12-5	.	TGTGCTAGTCGCAGCGGGGCTAGCGGGGGGCCCAGCTCCTACAATGAGCAGTTCTTC	CASRSGASGGPSSYNEQFF
TRBJ2-2	.	TRBV27	.	TGTGCCAGCAGCCTCCGGCTCCACGGGGAGCTGTTTTTT	CASSLRLHGELFF
TRBJ2-2	TRBD1	TRBV12-3/TRBV12-4	many	TGTGCCAGCAGTTTAGCGCTCAGGGGGCCCGGGGAGCTGTTTTTT	CASSLALRGPGELFF
TRBJ2-3	TRBD2	TRBV27	many	TGTGCCAGCAGAAAAGCGGGGGGAGGCACAGATACGCAGTATTTT	CASRKAGGGTDTQYF
TRBJ2-1	.	TRBV9	.	TGTGCCAGCAGCCCCCTCGGGCAGACGAGCTCCTACAATGAGCAGTTCTTC	CASSPLGQTSSYNEQFF
TRBJ2-6	.	TRBV20-1	.	TGCAGTGCTAGAGATTTTTCTGGGGCCAACGTCCTGACTTTC	CSARDFSGANVLTF
TRBJ1-6	.	TRBV4-1	few	TGCGCCAGCAGCCAAGGGCCGGGGCGAGTTTCACCCCTCCACTTT	CASSQGPGRVSPLHF
TRBJ2-1	.	TRBV3-1	.	TGTGCCAGCAGCCAAGGATACCCGGGTAATGAGCAGTTCTTC	CASSQGYPGNEQFF
TRBJ1-2	.	TRBV5-1	.	TGCGCCAGCAGCTTGGACGGGGCCGCTAACTATGGCTACACCTTC	CASSLDGAANYGYTF
TRBJ2-3	.	TRBV6-5	.	TGTGCCAGTCACCGGGACGGAAGCACAGATACGCAGTATTTT	CASHRDGSTDTQYF
TRBJ1-6	TRBD1	TRBV7-2	.	TGTGCCAGCAGCGCCGGGACAGGGGCCCTGAATTCACCCCTCCACTTT	CASSAGTGALNSPLHF
TRBJ2-2	.	TRBV9	few	TGTGCCAGCAGCGTGGACGGTGCATCGAACACCGGGGAGCTGTTTTTT	CASSVDGASNTGELFF